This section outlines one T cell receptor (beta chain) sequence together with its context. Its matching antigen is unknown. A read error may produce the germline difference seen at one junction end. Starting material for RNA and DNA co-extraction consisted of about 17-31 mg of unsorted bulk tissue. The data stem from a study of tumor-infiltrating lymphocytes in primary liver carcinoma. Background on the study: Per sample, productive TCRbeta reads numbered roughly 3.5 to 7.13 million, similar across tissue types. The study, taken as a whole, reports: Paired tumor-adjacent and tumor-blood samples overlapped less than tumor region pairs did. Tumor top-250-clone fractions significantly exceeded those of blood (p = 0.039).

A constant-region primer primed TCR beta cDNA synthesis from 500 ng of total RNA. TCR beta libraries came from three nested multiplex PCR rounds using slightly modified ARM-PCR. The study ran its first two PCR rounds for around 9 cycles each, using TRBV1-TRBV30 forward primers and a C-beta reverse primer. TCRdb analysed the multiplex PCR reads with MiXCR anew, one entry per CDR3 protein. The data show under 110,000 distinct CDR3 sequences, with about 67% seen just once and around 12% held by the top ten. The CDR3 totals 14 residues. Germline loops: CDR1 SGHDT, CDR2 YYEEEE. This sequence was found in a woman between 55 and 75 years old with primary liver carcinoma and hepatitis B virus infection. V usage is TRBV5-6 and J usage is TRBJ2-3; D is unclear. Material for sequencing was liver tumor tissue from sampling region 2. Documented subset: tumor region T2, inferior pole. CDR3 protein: CVSSFVSPADMQYF. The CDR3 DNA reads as TGTGTCAGCAGCTTTGTTAGTCCCGCAGATATGCAGTATTTT.